This T cell receptor beta chain stems from a study of T cell responses to AZD1222 COVID-19 vaccine. Broader study findings: All repertoire sampling was performed exclusively after the peak T cell response. Spike-specific TCR breadth and depth were elevated following two AZD1222 doses. Within unmutated variant regions lay the reported targets of nearly half of spike-specific TCRs. With dominance at 160-218 and 743-854, vaccine-associated CD4 TCRs spanned spike.

Of note for this clone: Its matching antigen is unknown.

Between the trimmed V and J ends, which lost 0 bases and 1 base, there was a span of 7 bases. Germline CDR1 SGHNT, CDR2 YYREEE (reference sequence). The CDR3 extends over 14 amino acids. Some clones are missing from TCRdb's copy, which holds only in-frame ones; the method was immunoSEQ multiplex PCR. In the table there are 100,000 to 150,000 clones, about 90% of which are singletons. The chain carries TRBV5-4 and TRBJ1-2; no reliable D call. The clonotype was recovered from an adult in good health. The sample in question was peripheral blood, obtained on day 0 of AZD1222 vaccination. The CDR3 is CASSLGRHNYGYTF. The DNA for the CDR3 is TGTGCCAGCAGCTTGGGGAGACATAACTATGGCTACACCTTC.